This TCR beta chain was sequenced in a study of T-cell reconstitution after alpha-beta-depleted transplantation in children. The length of the CDR3 is 13 residues. Germline CDR1 reads SEHNR; CDR2 reads FQNEAQ (reference sequence). The V end lost 3 bases, the J end lost 6 bases, and 10 bases lay between the germline ends. This sample's TCRbeta library carried unique molecular identifier barcodes. TCRdb reprocessed the PCR reads via MiXCR and lists one record per CDR3 protein. The sample shows approximately 200,000 distinct CDR3 sequences, about 6% of them seen only once. This clonotype has ten or more counts.

This material consisted of PBMCs, taken before TCRalphabeta/CD19-depleted stem cell transplant. The chain couples TRBV7-9 to TRBJ2-3; a possible D gene is TRBD2 (7 bases). The TCR comes from a girl less than two years old with combined immunodeficiency, due to receive a stem cell transplant. The CDR3 loop reads CASSFRGADTQYF. The CDR3 DNA follows: TGTGCCAGCAGCTTTCGGGGGGCGGATACGCAGTATTTT.